This TCR beta chain was observed in a study of shared clonotypes between healthy human individuals. Whole-study results and caveats: Memory subsets generally showed lower estimated richness than naive subsets.

The CDR3 totals 15 residues. Germline CDR1 and CDR2: SQVTM and ANQGSEA. Trimming took off 5 bases at V and 5 bases at J, with 19 bases between the two ends. Clones were sequenced by immunoSEQ multiplex PCR, and TCRdb holds only the in-frame ones, with some missing. The sample includes 700,000 to 950,000 clones, just over 95% of them seen just once. Terminally differentiated effector memory CD45RA+ cells were left out of the naive CD8 fraction, which was CD45RO-negative and positively selected for CCR7. Worth noting for this clone: Antigen unknown.

The TCR comes from a man aged 25 to 40 in good health. The rearrangement uses TRBV29-1 and TRBJ2-1; D is possibly TRBD2 (6 bases). Sequencing was done on a sample of naive CD8+ T cells sorted from blood. Here the CDR3 reads CSVHKTSIPDNEQFF. CDR3 DNA: TGCAGCGTTCATAAAACTAGCATACCAGACAATGAGCAGTTCTTC.